The clone carrying this T cell receptor (beta chain) was seen more than once but under ten times. What it recognizes is unknown. The entry originates in a study of T cell repertoires in cytomegalovirus infection. MiXCR, run by TCRdb on the reads, gives a single entry per CDR3 protein. This sample has 750,000 to 950,000 distinct CDR3 sequences, with under 35% found just once. V was pared by 0 bases and J by 3 bases, with 13 bases of the junction left unmatched. This CDR3 is built from 18 residues. Germline CDR1 LNHDA, CDR2 SQIVND (reference sequence). The chain carries TRBV19 and TRBJ1-1; TRBD1 matches at 7 bases. The origin of this receptor is a human donor in good health (CMV status not recorded). Some clones in this sample may be carry-over from other donors' samples. Here the sequenced sample was cultured CD8+ T cells from PBMCs, taken from culture after CMV antigen stimulation. In DNA form, the CDR3 reads TGTGCCAGTAGTATAGAGATCCTCCGGGACAGTTGGGACACTGAAGCTTTCTTT. This translates into CASSIEILRDSWDTEAFF.